The 16 T cell receptor beta chains in this list originate from one sample, sequenced in a study of response to subunit inactivated influenza vaccine. TCRdb itself ran the RT-PCR reads through MiXCR, one entry per CDR3 protein. This table has about 240,000 distinct CDR3 sequences, approximately 12% appearing once. The sequencing used non-naive T cells sorted from PBMCs, collected roughly 2 weeks before vaccination. These receptors all come from a man between 45 and 60 years old who received an inactivated influenza vaccine.

This clonotype occurred many times. At one end the junction does not follow the germline gene, possibly because of a read error. The chain is built from TRBV2 and TRBJ2-1; maybe TRBD2 (6 bases). The germline V gene encodes CDR1 SNHLY and CDR2 FYNNEI. The CDR3 runs to 13 residues. The DNA of the CDR3 is TGTGCCAGCAGCGACCCGGGACTGTTTTTAGGGCTCTTC. It encodes CASSDPGLFLGLF.

This clonotype was seen repeatedly, ten times or more. V gene TRBV10-3 combines with J gene TRBJ2-1; no firm D call. V was cut by 0 bases and J by 6 bases, with 12 bases left in between. This CDR3 comprises 15 residues. Germline values: CDR1 ENHRY, CDR2 SYGVKD. The CDR3 region is CAISESSTPFNEQFF. Here the CDR3 DNA reads TGTGCCATCAGTGAGTCGAGTACGCCTTTCAATGAGCAGTTCTTC.

This clonotype was counted only a few times. V is TRBV20-1 and J is TRBJ1-1; possibly TRBD1 for D (5 bases). Germline values: CDR1 DFQATT, CDR2 SNEGSKA (reference sequence). The ends were cut back, 0 bases at V and 2 bases at J, with 13 bases in the middle. The CDR3 is 15 amino acids. The CDR3 DNA reads TGCAGTGCTAGAGATGGGGCAGGACTAAACACTGAAGCTTTCTTT. Its translation is CSARDGAGLNTEAFF.

The chain joins TRBV2 to TRBJ2-5; 7 nucleotides match TRBD2. V was pared by 6 bases and J by 6 bases, with 4 bases of the junction left unmatched. There are 12 residues in the CDR3. Germline lookup yields CDR1 SNHLY and CDR2 FYNNEI. The CDR3, as DNA: TGTGCCAGCAGGGGACTACCCCAGACCCAGTACTTC. Residues: CASRGLPQTQYF.

In DNA, the CDR3 is TGTGCCAGTAGTCCGACAGGGGCAAATGGCTACACCTTC. This encodes CASSPTGANGYTF. The chain joins TRBV19 to TRBJ1-2; TRBD1 agrees at 8 bases. The trim removed 5 bases at V and 6 bases at J, leaving 5 bases unmatched. Germline V gene data show CDR1 as LNHDA and CDR2 as SQIVND (reference sequence). The CDR3 contains 13 residues.

This clonotype was picked up many times. The chain is built from TRBV5-1 and TRBJ2-7, with D unclear. The length of the CDR3 is 12 residues. V dropped 0 bases and J dropped 5 bases, with 6 bases sitting between them. Germline V gene data show CDR1 as SGHRS and CDR2 as YFSETQ. The CDR3 nucleotides read TGCGCCAGCAGCTTGGCCCTAGACGAGCAGTACTTC. Its translation is CASSLALDEQYF.

In this sample, this clonotype turned up a few times. The rearrangement uses TRBV4-1 and TRBJ2-3; 9 bases map to TRBD2. From germline, CDR1 is MGHRA and CDR2 YSYEKL. The CDR3 covers 17 residues. J gave up 2 bases and V 1 base, and 7 bases lay outside the gene matches. CDR3 loop: CASSQGLAGRNTDTQYF. The CDR3 DNA reads as TGCGCCAGCAGCCAAGGGCTAGCGGGGCGCAACACAGATACGCAGTATTTT.

This clonotype was recorded at least ten times. The gene calls are TRBV12-3 or TRBV12-4 and TRBJ2-1; D is perhaps TRBD2 (5 bases). This CDR3 region has 14 residues. Trimming left V 5 bases short and J 1 base short, with 9 bases between. The CDR3 nucleotides read TGTGCCAGCAGTCCCGAGGGATCCTACAATGAGCAGTTCTTC. Its protein is CASSPEGSYNEQFF.

The chain is built from TRBV7-2 and TRBJ2-1; 10 nucleotides align to TRBD2. Germline V gene data show CDR1 as SGHTA and CDR2 as FQGNSA. This CDR3 is built from 15 residues. V gave up 8 bases and J gave up 6 bases; unmatched junction bases: 10. The DNA for the CDR3 is TGTGCCAGCGGACGTAGCGGGAGGCCCGGCAATGAGCAGTTCTTC. It codes for CASGRSGRPGNEQFF. The variable domain in full, completed from reference TRBV7-2 and TRBJ2-1, reads GAGVSQSPSNKVTEKGKDVELRCDPISGHTALYWYRQSLGQGLEFLIYFQGNSAPDKSGLPSDRFSAERTGGSVSTLTIQRTQQEDSAVYLCASGRSGRPGNEQFFGPGTRLTVL.

This clonotype was recorded at least ten times. The chain couples TRBV12-3 or TRBV12-4 to TRBJ2-5; possible D gene TRBD2, 6 bases. Trimming removed 8 bases at V and 2 bases at J, with 15 bases between. This CDR3 is 14 amino acids long. The CDR3 loop is CASGIGTLQETQYF. The CDR3 region has the DNA TGTGCCAGCGGAATAGGGACTTTACAAGAGACCCAGTACTTC.

This clonotype was observed at least ten times. The chain is built from TRBV12-3 or TRBV12-4 and TRBJ2-5; 9 bases match TRBD1. This CDR3 spans 15 amino acids. With V trimmed by 3 bases and J by 7 bases, 9 bases remained unmatched. In DNA, the CDR3 is TGTGCCAGCAGTTTGGACAGGGGACCCCTCACGACCCAGTACTTC. Translating it yields CASSLDRGPLTTQYF.

This chain connects TRBV3-1 to TRBJ2-1, with 11 bases fitting TRBD2. The V gene's germline CDR1 is LGHDT and CDR2 YNNKEL (reference sequence). Trimming at V came to 1 base and at J to 8 bases, leaving 10 bases not matched to a gene. The CDR3 runs 17 residues. The CDR3: CASSQVRLAGIVDEQFF. The CDR3 DNA is TGTGCCAGCAGCCAAGTCAGACTAGCGGGGATTGTGGATGAGCAGTTCTTC.

This clonotype showed up many times. The chain combines TRBV5-1 with TRBJ2-5, with 8 bases lining up with TRBD2. The CDR3 covers 16 residues. V dropped 3 bases and J dropped 5; count of bases not matched to a gene: 12. From germline, CDR1 is SGHRS and CDR2 YFSETQ. This CDR3 is CASSSPSGGRRETQYF. The CDR3 DNA reads TGCGCCAGCAGCTCCCCTTCGGGGGGGCGCAGGGAGACCCAGTACTTC.

This rearrangement joins TRBV7-9 to TRBJ2-7; 8 positions match TRBD1. Germline lookup yields CDR1 SEHNR and CDR2 FQNEAQ (reference sequence). The J segment lost 6 bases and the V segment lost 4 bases, leaving 8 bases of the junction unmatched. The CDR3 contains 14 residues. CDR3 region: CASSWDRRQGEQYF. CDR3 DNA: TGTGCCAGCAGCTGGGACAGGCGGCAAGGCGAGCAGTACTTC.

The CDR3 is CASSAAGTGANEKLFF. CDR3 bases: TGTGCCAGCAGTGCAGCCGGGACAGGGGCTAATGAAAAACTGTTTTTT. J is TRBJ1-4 and V is TRBV6-1; 10 positions match TRBD1. CDR1 and CDR2 (germline): MNHNS, SASEGT. The CDR3 length is 16 residues. The V and J ends lost 4 bases and 3 bases, in that order; junction bases with no gene match: 5.

This clonotype has ten or more counts. This chain connects TRBV7-8 to TRBJ2-2; D may correspond to TRBD1 or TRBD2 (6 bases each). This CDR3 comprises 15 residues. Germline V gene sequence: CDR1 SGHVS, CDR2 FQNEAQ. V was cut by 5 bases and J by 16 bases, with 26 bases left in between. The CDR3 region has the DNA TGTGCCAGCAGCCTAGAACCGGGCAGGCCCGAGGGGGGGTTTTTT. Protein sequence: CASSLEPGRPEGGFF.